This T cell receptor beta chain appears in the sequencing data of a study of monozygotic twins with inflammatory bowel disease. Study-wide findings and caveats: Patients received differing immunosuppressive treatments, which may have added variability to their repertoires.

Every TCR library used around 3,400 ng of total RNA. Reprocessing the 5' RACE reads, TCRdb reports a single entry for every CDR3 protein and omits DNA. In all, the sample yields more than 300,000 distinct CDR3 sequences. The CDR3 has 15 amino acids. Germline assignment: CDR1 MNHNS and CDR2 SASEGT. About this clonotype: The antigen remains undetermined.

J is TRBJ2-3 and V is TRBV6-1. The source material was blood. The sequence came from a human donor with ulcerative colitis or Crohn's disease, or a healthy co-twin of an affected twin (not recorded which). The CDR3 protein is CASSRTAASTDTQYF.